This record covers a single T cell receptor (beta chain). The sample is drawn from a study of blood T cell repertoires in COVID-19. Study-wide background: From the United States, Italy and Spain came samples of acute and convalescent COVID-19.

Sequencing used immunoSEQ multiplex PCR; TCRdb keeps in-frame clones, though not all of them. The table has some 250,000 clones, more than 75% seen once; the top ten hold about 2.9%. The CDR3 covers 13 residues. Germline CDR1 reads SEHNR; CDR2 reads FQNEAQ (reference sequence). Deletions cut 7 bases from V and 5 bases from J, with 15 bases between. The V and J genes are TRBV7-9 and TRBJ2-7; D is unclear. The sequenced sample was peripheral blood. This receptor was obtained from a woman aged 25 to 45 who had recovered from COVID-19. The CDR3 is CASNPLRRDEQYF. The CDR3 nucleotides are TGTGCCAGCAATCCGTTGCGTCGGGACGAGCAGTACTTC. Using reference TRBV7-9 and TRBJ2-7 for the parts outside the CDR3, the full variable domain is DTGVSQNPRHKITKRGQNVTFRCDPISEHNRLYWYRQTLGQGPEFLTYFQNEAQLEKSRLLSDRFSAERPKGSFSTLEIQRTEQGDSAMYLCASNPLRRDEQYFGPGTRLTVT.